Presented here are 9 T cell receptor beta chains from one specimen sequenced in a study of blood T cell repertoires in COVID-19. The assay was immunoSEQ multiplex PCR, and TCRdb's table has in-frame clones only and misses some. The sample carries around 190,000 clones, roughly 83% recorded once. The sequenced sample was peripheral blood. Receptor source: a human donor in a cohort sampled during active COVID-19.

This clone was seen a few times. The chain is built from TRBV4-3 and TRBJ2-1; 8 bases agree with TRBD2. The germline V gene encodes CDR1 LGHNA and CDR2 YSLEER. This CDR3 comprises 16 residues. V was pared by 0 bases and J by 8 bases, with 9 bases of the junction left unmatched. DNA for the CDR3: TGCGCCAGCAGCCAAGATCGCGGGGGGACCGCAGATGAGCAGTTCTTC. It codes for CASSQDRGGTADEQFF.

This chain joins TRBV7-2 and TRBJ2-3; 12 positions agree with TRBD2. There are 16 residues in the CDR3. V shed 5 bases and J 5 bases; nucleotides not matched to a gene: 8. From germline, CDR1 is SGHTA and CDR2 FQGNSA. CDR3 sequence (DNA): TGTGCCAGCAGCCCCCCGCCGGGACTAGCGGGAGATACGCAGTATTTT. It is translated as CASSPPPGLAGDTQYF.

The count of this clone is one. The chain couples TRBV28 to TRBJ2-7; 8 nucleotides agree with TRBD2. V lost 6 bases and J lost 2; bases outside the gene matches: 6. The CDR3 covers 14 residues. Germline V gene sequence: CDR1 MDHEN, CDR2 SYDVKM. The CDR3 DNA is TGTGCCAGCAGCAGTAGCGGGATTACCTACGAGCAGTACTTC. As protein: CASSSSGITYEQYF.

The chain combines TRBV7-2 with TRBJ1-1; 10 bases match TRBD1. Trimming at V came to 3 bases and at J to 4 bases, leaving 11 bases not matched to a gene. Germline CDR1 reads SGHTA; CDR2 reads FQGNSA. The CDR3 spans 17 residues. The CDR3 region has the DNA TGTGCCAGCAGCTTTACGGGGACAGGGGTCGGGGGCACTGAAGCTTTCTTT. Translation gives CASSFTGTGVGGTEAFF.

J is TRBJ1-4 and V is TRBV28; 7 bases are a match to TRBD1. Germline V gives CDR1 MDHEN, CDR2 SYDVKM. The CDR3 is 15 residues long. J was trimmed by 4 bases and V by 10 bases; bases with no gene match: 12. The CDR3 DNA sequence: TGTGCCACCGAGGAAGGGGGCGCCGGTAATGAAAAACTGTTTTTT. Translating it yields CATEEGGAGNEKLFF.

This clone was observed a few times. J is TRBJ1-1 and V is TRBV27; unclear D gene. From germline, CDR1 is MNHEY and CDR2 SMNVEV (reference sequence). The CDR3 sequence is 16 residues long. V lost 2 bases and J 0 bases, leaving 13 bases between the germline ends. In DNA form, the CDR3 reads TGTGCCAGCAGTTTAAGCCAGGTTTTCATGAACACTGAAGCTTTCTTT. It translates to CASSLSQVFMNTEAFF.

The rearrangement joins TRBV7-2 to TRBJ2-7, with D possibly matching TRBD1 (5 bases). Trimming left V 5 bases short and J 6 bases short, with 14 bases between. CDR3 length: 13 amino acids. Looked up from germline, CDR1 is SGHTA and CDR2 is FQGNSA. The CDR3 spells CASSQGSFSEQYF. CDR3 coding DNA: TGTGCCAGCAGCCAGGGATCATTCAGCGAGCAGTACTTC.

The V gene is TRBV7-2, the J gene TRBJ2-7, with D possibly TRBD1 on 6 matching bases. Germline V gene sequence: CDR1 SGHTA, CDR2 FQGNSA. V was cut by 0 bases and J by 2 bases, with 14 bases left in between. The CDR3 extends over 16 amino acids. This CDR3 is CASSLARGSGTYEQYF. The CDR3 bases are TGTGCCAGCAGCTTAGCCAGGGGAAGCGGCACCTACGAGCAGTACTTC.

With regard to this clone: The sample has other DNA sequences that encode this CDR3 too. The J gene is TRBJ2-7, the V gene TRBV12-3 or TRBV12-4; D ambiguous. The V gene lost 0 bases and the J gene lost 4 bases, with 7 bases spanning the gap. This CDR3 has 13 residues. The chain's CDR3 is CASSLARTYEQYF. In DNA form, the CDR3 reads TGTGCCAGCAGTTTAGCGCGAACTTACGAGCAGTACTTC.